Described below is a single T cell receptor beta chain sequence and its context. This clonotype was detected ten times or more. The specificity of this receptor is unknown. Base qualities are missing; no much larger clone stands one base away. From the cysteine through the phenylalanine, the CDR3 covers 13 amino acids. The read is trimmed to its CDR3 DNA, 39 bases read in frame from base 1. CDR1 and CDR2 were assigned from the germline V gene (reference sequence) as GTSNPN and SVGIG. Trimmed from V: 4 bases; trimmed from J: 7 bases; junction bases lacking a gene match: 6. The library was generated by multiplex PCR. This sample was sequenced with an Illumina HiSeq 4000. CDR3 regions were amplified by Arm-PCR with iRepertoire HTBI primers to construct TCR beta libraries. Gel purification was performed on PCR products prior to sequencing. The paper's data handling went like this. Gene usage analysis of CDR3 amino acid clonotypes used the 60 to 80 TRBV and 14 to 15 TRBJ segments found across samples. COPE and FqMerger were used to merge the filtered high-quality paired reads into contigs. BLAST was used to align contigs to IMGT TRBV, TRBD and TRBJ reference genes, with CDR3 defined following IMGT. Highly expanded clones were defined as clonotypes with a frequency above 0.1%. Shannon entropy served as the measure of repertoire diversity, while the Gini coefficient captured V-J evenness. A clonotype was considered public if more than one individual shared it. Using fastp at Q25 and MiXCR, TCRdb reprocessed the public reads and kept productive beta chains. Each entry merges the rows of one CDR3 protein and shows their most common DNA and genes. The V and J calls were not made by the authors but by TCRdb's processing. This sample comprises roughly 470,000 distinct CDR3 sequences, less than 25% of them detected only once. The ten largest clones capture approximately 7.8% of the sample.

The data were obtained in a study of regulatory T cells in long-lasting Graves disease (dated by TCRdb to the early 2020s). At the level of the whole study: Persistent Graves' disease meant more than 5 years of antithyroid drug treatment with TSH receptor autoantibodies that stayed positive. This study used TCR sequencing and RNA sequencing of peripheral blood to compare persistent Graves' disease patients against newly diagnosed Graves' disease patients. The study was registered as a clinical trial and conducted in China. A total of approximately 35 samples underwent TCR sequencing: 13 from persistent and about 20 from newly diagnosed Graves' disease patients. On average, persistent Graves' disease patients in the clinical cohort had been on antithyroid drugs for around ten years.

This specimen's time point label, per the study, means: persistent/refractory GD, antithyroid drugs over 5 years with positive TRAb. For both TCR sequencing and RNA sequencing, RNA was extracted from PBMCs using TRIzol. Graves' disease was diagnosed according to American Thyroid Association guidelines. Patients were recruited from an endocrinology department in Xi'an, China. Each patient gave 8.5 to 9.5 milliliters of peripheral blood, collected in an EDTA anticoagulant tube. Ficoll Paque Plus density gradient separation was used to isolate PBMCs, and no additional T cell sorting was done. RNA quality was checked with an Agilent 2100 Bioanalyzer and agarose gel, and concentration with a NanoDrop 2000. General conclusions and limits of the study: Compared with newly diagnosed patients, persistent Graves' disease patients had lower TCR Shannon entropy and fewer highly expanded clones, which suggests clonal expansion. Sequencing and analysis were limited to the TCR beta chain. As a limitation, the authors acknowledged that the small sample size may reduce accuracy. Preferential use of TRBV28, TRBJ1-2 and TRBJ2-5 was observed in persistent disease, whereas TRBV20-1 and TRBJ2-1 were favored in newly diagnosed disease. Patients with persistent disease shared more public clonotypes (over 2,500) than newly diagnosed patients did (more than 900). Peripheral blood alone was examined, since thyroid tissue, which constituted the primary lesion, could not be accessed.

The receptor's source is a female donor with Graves disease. The receptor chain draws on TRBV30 and TRBJ2-4; TRBD1 lines up with 8 middle nucleotides. Sequencing was performed on peripheral blood mononuclear cells (PBMCs), taken when the disease was refractory, from a patient treated with antithyroid drugs. For the CDR3, the sequence is CAWMDRAPNIQYF. The nucleotides read TGTGCCTGGATGGACAGGGCACCTAACATTCAGTACTTC.